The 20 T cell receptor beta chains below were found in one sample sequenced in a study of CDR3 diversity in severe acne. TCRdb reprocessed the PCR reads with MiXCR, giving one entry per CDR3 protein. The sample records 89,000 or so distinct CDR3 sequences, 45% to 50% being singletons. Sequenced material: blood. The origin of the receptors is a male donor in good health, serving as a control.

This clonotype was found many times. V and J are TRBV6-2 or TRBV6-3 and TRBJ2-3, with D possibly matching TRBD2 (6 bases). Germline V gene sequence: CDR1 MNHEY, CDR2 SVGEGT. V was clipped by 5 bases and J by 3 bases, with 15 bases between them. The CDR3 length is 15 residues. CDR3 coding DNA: TGTGCCAGCAGTCCGGCCACGGGAGATACAGATACGCAGTATTTT. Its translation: CASSPATGDTDTQYF.

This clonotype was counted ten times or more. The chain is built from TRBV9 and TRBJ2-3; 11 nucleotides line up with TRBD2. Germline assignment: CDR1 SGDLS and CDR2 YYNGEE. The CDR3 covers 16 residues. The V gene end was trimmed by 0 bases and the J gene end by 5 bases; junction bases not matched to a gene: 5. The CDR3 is CASSVAGLAGGDTQYF. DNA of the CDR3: TGTGCCAGCAGCGTAGCCGGGCTAGCGGGAGGAGATACGCAGTATTTT.

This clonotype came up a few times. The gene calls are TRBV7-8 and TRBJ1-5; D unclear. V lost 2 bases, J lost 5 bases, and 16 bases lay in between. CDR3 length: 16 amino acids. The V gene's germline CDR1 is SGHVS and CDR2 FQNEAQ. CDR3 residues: CASSLWRLYTDQPQHF. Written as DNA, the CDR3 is TGTGCCAGCAGCTTATGGCGGTTGTACACTGATCAGCCCCAGCATTTT.

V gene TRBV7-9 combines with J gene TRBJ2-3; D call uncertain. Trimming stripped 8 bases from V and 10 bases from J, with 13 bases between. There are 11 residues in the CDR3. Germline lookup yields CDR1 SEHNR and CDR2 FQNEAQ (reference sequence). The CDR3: CASWQGKAQYF. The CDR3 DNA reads TGTGCCAGCTGGCAAGGCAAAGCGCAGTATTTT. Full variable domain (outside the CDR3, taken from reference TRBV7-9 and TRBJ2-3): DTGVSQNPRHKITKRGQNVTFRCDPISEHNRLYWYRQTLGQGPEFLTYFQNEAQLEKSRLLSDRFSAERPKGSFSTLEIQRTEQGDSAMYLCASWQGKAQYFGPGTRLTVL.

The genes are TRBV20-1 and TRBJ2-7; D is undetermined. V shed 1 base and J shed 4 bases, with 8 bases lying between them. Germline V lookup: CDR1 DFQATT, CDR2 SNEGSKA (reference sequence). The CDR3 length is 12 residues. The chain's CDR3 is CSARGLNYEQYF. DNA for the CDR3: TGCAGTGCTAGAGGGTTAAATTACGAGCAGTACTTC.

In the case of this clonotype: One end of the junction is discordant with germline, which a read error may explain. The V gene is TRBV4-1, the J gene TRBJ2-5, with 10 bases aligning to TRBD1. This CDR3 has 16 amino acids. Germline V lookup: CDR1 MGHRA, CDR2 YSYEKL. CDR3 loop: CASSWGQGMLQETQYF. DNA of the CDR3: TGTGCCAGCAGCTGGGGACAGGGGATGCTACAAGAGACCCAGTACTTC.

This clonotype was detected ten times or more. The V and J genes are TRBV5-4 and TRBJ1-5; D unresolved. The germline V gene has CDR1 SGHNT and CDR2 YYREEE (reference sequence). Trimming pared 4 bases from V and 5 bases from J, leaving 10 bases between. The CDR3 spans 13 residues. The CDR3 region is CASSPERDQPQHF. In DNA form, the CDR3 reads TGTGCCAGCAGCCCCGAAAGGGATCAGCCCCAGCATTTT.

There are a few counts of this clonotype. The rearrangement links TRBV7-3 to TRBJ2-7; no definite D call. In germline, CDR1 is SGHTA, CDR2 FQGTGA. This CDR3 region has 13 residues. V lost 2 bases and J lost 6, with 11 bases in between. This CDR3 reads CASSLSGPSEQYF. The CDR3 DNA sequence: TGTGCCAGCAGCTTATCCGGGCCCAGCGAGCAGTACTTC.

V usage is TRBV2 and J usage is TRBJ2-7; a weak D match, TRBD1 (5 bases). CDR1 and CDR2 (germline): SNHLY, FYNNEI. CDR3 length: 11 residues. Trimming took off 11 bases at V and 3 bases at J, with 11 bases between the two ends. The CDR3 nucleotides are TGTGCCTGGACCGACAGCTACGAGCAGTACTTC. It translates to CAWTDSYEQYF. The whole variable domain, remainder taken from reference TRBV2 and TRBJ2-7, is EPEVTQTPSHQVTQMGQEVILRCVPISNHLYFYWYRQILGQKVEFLVSFYNNEISEKSEIFDDQFSVERPDGSNFTLKIRSTKLEDSAMYFCAWTDSYEQYFGPGTRLTVT.

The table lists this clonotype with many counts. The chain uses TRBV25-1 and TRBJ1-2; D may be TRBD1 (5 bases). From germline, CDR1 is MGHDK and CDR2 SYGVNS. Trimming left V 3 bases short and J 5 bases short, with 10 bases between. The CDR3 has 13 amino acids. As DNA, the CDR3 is TGTGCCAGCAGTGAGATAGACAGATATGGCTACACCTTC. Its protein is CASSEIDRYGYTF.

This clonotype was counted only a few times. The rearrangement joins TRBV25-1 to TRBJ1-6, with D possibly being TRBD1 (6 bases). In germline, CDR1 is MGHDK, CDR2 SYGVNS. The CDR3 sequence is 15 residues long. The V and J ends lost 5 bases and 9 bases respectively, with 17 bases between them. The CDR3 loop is CASSLGGGYGSPLHF. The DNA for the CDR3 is TGTGCCAGCAGTTTAGGGGGGGGTTATGGTTCACCCCTCCACTTT.

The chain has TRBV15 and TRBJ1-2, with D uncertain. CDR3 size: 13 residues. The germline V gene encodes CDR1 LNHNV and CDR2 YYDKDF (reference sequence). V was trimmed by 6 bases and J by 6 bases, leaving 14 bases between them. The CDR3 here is CATSQISFNGYTF. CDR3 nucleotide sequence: TGTGCCACCAGTCAAATTTCTTTTAATGGCTACACCTTC.

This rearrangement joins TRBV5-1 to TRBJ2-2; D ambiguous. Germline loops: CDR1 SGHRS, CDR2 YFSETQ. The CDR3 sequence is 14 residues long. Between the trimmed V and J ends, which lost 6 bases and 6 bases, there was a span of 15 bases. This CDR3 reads CASKLSPRSGELFF. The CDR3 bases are TGCGCCAGCAAGTTAAGTCCGCGGTCCGGGGAGCTGTTTTTT.

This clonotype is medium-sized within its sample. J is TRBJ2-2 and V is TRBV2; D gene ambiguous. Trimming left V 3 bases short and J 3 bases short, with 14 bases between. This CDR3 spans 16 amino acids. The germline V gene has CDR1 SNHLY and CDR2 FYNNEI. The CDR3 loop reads CASSEVTLSDTGELFF. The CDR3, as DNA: TGTGCCAGCAGTGAGGTGACTTTGAGCGACACCGGGGAGCTGTTTTTT.

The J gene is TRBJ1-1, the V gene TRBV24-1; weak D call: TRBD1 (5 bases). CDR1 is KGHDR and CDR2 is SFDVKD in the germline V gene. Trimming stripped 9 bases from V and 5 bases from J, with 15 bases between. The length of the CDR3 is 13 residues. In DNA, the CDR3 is TGTGCCACCGGGGGACCTCTAGGAACTGAAGCTTTCTTT. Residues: CATGGPLGTEAFF.

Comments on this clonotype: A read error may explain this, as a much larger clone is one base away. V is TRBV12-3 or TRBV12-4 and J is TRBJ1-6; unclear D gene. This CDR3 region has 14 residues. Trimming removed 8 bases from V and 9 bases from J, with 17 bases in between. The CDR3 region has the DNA TGTGCCAGCGGCCAAGAGGAAGTTAGTTCACCCCTCCACTTT. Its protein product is CASGQEEVSSPLHF.

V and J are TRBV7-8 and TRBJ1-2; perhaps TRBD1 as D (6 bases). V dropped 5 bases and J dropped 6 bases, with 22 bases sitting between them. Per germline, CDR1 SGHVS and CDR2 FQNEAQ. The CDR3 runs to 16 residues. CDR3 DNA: TGTGCCAGCAGCCATACCCGCCTCGCAGGGGAGCATGGCTACACCTTC. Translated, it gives CASSHTRLAGEHGYTF.

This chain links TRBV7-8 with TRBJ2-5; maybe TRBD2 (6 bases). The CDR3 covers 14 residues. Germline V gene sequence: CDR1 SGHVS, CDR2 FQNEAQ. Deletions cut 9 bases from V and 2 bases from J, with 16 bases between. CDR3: CASRKRAEQETQYF. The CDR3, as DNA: TGTGCCAGTCGCAAGCGGGCGGAGCAAGAGACCCAGTACTTC.

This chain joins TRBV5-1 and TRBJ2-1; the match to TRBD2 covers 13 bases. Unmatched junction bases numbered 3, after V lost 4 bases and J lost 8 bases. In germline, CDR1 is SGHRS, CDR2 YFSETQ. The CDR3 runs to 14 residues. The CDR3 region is CASSPGLAGDEQFF. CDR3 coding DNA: TGCGCCAGCAGCCCCGGACTAGCGGGAGATGAGCAGTTCTTC.

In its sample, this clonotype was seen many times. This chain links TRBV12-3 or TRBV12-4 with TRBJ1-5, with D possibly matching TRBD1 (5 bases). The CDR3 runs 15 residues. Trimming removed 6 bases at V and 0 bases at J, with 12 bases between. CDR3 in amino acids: CASSPGNPSNQPQHF. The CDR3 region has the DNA TGTGCCAGCAGCCCAGGGAACCCTAGCAATCAGCCCCAGCATTTT.